This T cell receptor (beta chain) is drawn from a study of shared clonotypes between healthy human individuals (dated by TCRdb to the early 2020s). With respect to the entire study: A few men and a couple of women, aged 18 to 49 years, made up the cohort. For each donor, CD4 naive and CD4 memory were each given three plates, CD8 naive was given two plates, and CD8 memory was given one plate. Blood TCR repertoires of about 5 healthy adults were deeply sequenced to estimate repertoire size and the extent of clonotype sharing between individuals. Libraries were prepared and TCR repertoires were sequenced by different laboratories using diverse techniques, in order to increase sequencing depth and limit assay-specific biases. Between about 0.8 and 9.5 billion PBMCs per donor were obtained by leukapheresis. The investigation overall reported the following: Across a handful of donors, approximately 5% of naive CD4, approximately 3.6% of naive CD8, under 2.5% of memory CD4, and 0.4% of memory CD8 clonotypes were shared. Only blood was sampled, and tissue TCR repertoires likely differ from those in blood. The genetic and exposure-history diversity represented was limited by the small number of donors. Even with the large sequencing depth, rarefaction of the sorted-subset datasets indicated that sequencing was incomplete. Larger estimated clonotype richness was generally found for naive subsets than for memory subsets. Clonotypes shared by all four sorted-subset donors showed higher generation probabilities than non-shared clonotypes. Pairwise subsampling led to the expectation that sequencing depth would affect the degree of clonotype sharing among donors.

The germline V gene provides CDR1 SNHLY and CDR2 FYNNEI. The CDR3 sequence holds 14 residues, the cysteine and phenylalanine included. Left in the record is the CDR3 DNA by itself, 42 bases read in frame from the first base. V is pruned by 6 bases and J by 8 bases, leaving 10 bases of the junction without a gene match. Using the deep immunoSEQ assay, TCR CDR3 regions were amplified from genomic DNA by multiplex PCR. Extracted genomic DNA from each cell subset was distributed evenly across all wells of several immunoSEQ 96-well plates, and each plate was treated as a replicate. For sorted subsets, around 200 ng genomic DNA, equal to 25,000 to 35,000 T cell genomes, was loaded into each replicate PCR. Purified libraries were measured with a Qubit 3.0 fluorometer, size-checked on a Bioanalyzer 2100, and measured again with the KAPA Library Quantification kit. Every immunoSEQ 96-well plate was sequenced on a separate single-read 150-cycle Illumina NextSeq 550 flow cell. In the source study's methods: Because the immunoSEQ output held only junctional sequences and lacked quality scores, the filtering could not match the filtering applied to full-length reads. To assign V/J genes and CDR3, sequences were annotated using PyIR, a Python wrapper for IgBLAST v1.9, with IMGT germline references. Reads were filtered out if the reads had weak V/J assignments (E-value above 1e-6), no CDR3, stop codons, out-of-frame junctions, or ambiguous translated residues. A V3J clonotype was defined by an identical inferred V gene, J gene, and CDR3 amino acid sequence. The percentage overlap between two repertoires was calculated by dividing the number of shared unique clonotypes by the size of the smaller repertoire. RTK rarefaction, the Chao1 estimator, and Recon v2.1 estimates of unobserved clonotypes were used to assess repertoire richness. Generation probabilities for all TCRbeta clonotypes obtained by the gDNA method from a handful of donors were computed using OLGA. Entries here come from immuneACCESS through TCRdb and include only in-frame sequences with V and J called. Some clones fail to appear in such tables; in the studies checked, an unresolved V gene covers under half of the shortfall, and the cause of the remainder is unknown. V and J calls and clone size are as listed in that table; D and trimming were resolved from the DNA. The sample yields approximately 2,000,000 clones; just under 95% were counted once. Around 0.38% of the sample goes to the ten largest clones.

Of note for this clone: Its antigen is not yet known. Base quality data are lacking; no much larger clone is found one base away.

Donors were healthy HIV-negative adults with no recently reported acute infections or vaccinations. Every donor was a Caucasian adult residing in Nashville, Tennessee, USA. CD4+ T cells were enriched by magnetic negative selection, after which naive cells were positively selected on CD45RA and the negative fraction was taken as the memory subset. Blood was collected by leukapheresis, and PBMCs were isolated by Ficoll-Histopaque density gradient centrifugation and then cryopreserved in liquid nitrogen vapor phase. Analytical flow cytometry was used to check the purity and quantity of each magnetically sorted T cell population. Genomic DNA was isolated from every sorted fraction and measured by UV absorbance on a Nanodrop 2000c.

Specimen: naive CD4+ T cells from PBMCs. The cell subset or site label on this specimen signifies: CD45RA+ positively selected. This clonotype was sampled from a man aged 18 to 30 in good health. Some clones in this sample may be carry-over from other donors' samples. The chain uses TRBV2 and TRBJ1-2; 9 junctional bases match TRBD1. The CDR3 protein is CASRLTGTGSGYTF. Read as DNA, the sequence is TGTGCCAGCAGATTGACTGGGACAGGGAGCGGCTACACCTTC.